What follows is one T cell receptor (beta chain) and its context. This CDR3 is built from 15 residues. V shed 9 bases and J shed 0 bases, with 15 bases lying between them. Germline CDR1 and CDR2: LNHDA and SQIVND (reference sequence). Methods used by the authors: Reference gene primer amplification gave nucleated cell count estimates. Method: immunoSEQ multiplex PCR; TCRdb's copy keeps in-frame clones and lacks some. V and J calls and clone size come straight from that table; D and trimming were deduced from the DNA. The sample lists approximately 350,000 clones; 90% to 95% were seen once. The record originates from a study of blood T cell repertoires in COVID-19. Study as a whole: PBMCs, B-cell-depleted T cells, or T cells provided the cDNA or gDNA that made up the material.

The sample taken for sequencing was peripheral blood. This sequence was found in a woman aged 18-30 years who had recovered from COVID-19. The chain links TRBV19 to TRBJ1-5; D possibly corresponds to TRBD1 (6 bases). DNA for the CDR3: TGTGCCAGCAGGACAGCTACTTATAGCAATCAGCCCCAGCATTTT. The encoded protein is CASRTATYSNQPQHF.